This TCR beta chain was sequenced during a study of vaccination and CD4 T cells after COVID-19. Background on the study: After vaccination, three convalescent patients were sampled at day 14 and at days 161 to 241. Regarding the study as a whole: Although the median of SARS-CoV-2-reactive clonotypes rose from about 20 to 38, the change was not significant.

The Oncomine TCR Beta short-read assay was applied to DNA of cultured CD4+ T cells. One entry per CDR3 protein results from TCRdb running MiXCR on the PCR reads. The top ten clones hold around 3.4% of a sample with tens of thousands of distinct CDR3 sequences, 35% to 40% of them seen once. A few counts support this clonotype. Its target is unknown. Losses at the gene ends were 2 bases for V and 6 bases for J; bases not matched to a gene: 5. The CDR3 loop spans 14 amino acids. Germline V gives CDR1 SGHTA, CDR2 FQGNSA. Time point reported: late sampling 161 to 241 days after vaccination in a few convalescent patients. The treatment was: roughly 11-day PBMC culture with coronavirus spike peptide pools or control peptides (ViraFEST assay). Cultures used 2.1 million or so PBMCs per well, about 10 IU/ml IL-2 and about 10 ug/ml peptides.

The rearrangement joins TRBV7-2 to TRBJ2-5; TRBD2 agrees at 8 bases. The sequences come from CD4+ T cells from blood, cultured in vitro, collected about 7 months after SARS-CoV-2 vaccination. This TCR was sampled from a human donor who had recovered from COVID-19. The DNA of the CDR3 is TGTGCCAGCAGCTTAATGGGACTAGTAAAGACCCAGTACTTC. This translates into CASSLMGLVKTQYF.